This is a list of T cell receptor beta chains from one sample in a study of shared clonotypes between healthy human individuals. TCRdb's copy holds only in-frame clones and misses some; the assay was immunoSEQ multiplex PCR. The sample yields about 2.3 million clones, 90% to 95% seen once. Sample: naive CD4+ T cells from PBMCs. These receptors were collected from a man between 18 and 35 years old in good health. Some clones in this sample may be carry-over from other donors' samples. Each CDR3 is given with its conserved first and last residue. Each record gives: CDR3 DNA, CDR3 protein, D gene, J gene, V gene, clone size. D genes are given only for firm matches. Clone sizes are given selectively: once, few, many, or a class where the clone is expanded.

cdr3_nt: TGTGCCAGCAGGGACAGCTCTCAGAACACTGAAGCTTTCTTT
cdr3_aa: CASRDSSQNTEAFF
d_call: NA
j_call: TRBJ1-1
v_call: TRBV27
clone_size: NA

cdr3_nt: TGTGCCAGCAGTTTAATTGGCACTAATGAAAAACTGTTTTTT
cdr3_aa: CASSLIGTNEKLFF
d_call: NA
j_call: TRBJ1-4
v_call: TRBV27
clone_size: NA

cdr3_nt: TGTGCCAGCAGCCCCTCAGGGGGGGAGACCCAGTACTTC
cdr3_aa: CASSPSGGETQYF
d_call: NA
j_call: TRBJ2-5
v_call: TRBV9
clone_size: NA

cdr3_nt: TGTGCCAGCAGCCGCAGGAACACTGAAGCTTTCTTT
cdr3_aa: CASSRRNTEAFF
d_call: NA
j_call: TRBJ1-1
v_call: TRBV5-6
clone_size: few

cdr3_nt: TGTGCCTGGAGTACGGGAGTCATGAACACTGAAGCTTTCTTT
cdr3_aa: CAWSTGVMNTEAFF
d_call: NA
j_call: TRBJ1-1
v_call: TRBV30
clone_size: few

cdr3_nt: TGTGCCAGCAGCTTTAATTGGGCCAACACTGAAGCTTTCTTT
cdr3_aa: CASSFNWANTEAFF
d_call: NA
j_call: TRBJ1-1
v_call: TRBV11-2
clone_size: NA

cdr3_nt: TGCGCCAGCATGGCCTGGCCAGGGAGGACGGTGGATGGCTACACCTTC
cdr3_aa: CASMAWPGRTVDGYTF
d_call: NA
j_call: TRBJ1-2
v_call: TRBV5-1
clone_size: NA

cdr3_nt: TGTGCCAGCAGCTTAGTGCGGGAGACCGGGGAGCTGTTTTTT
cdr3_aa: CASSLVRETGELFF
d_call: TRBD2
j_call: TRBJ2-2
v_call: TRBV11-2
clone_size: NA

cdr3_nt: TGTGCCAGCAGTTTTACAGGGTTCGGGGGCTACACCTTC
cdr3_aa: CASSFTGFGGYTF
d_call: NA
j_call: TRBJ1-2
v_call: TRBV27
clone_size: NA

cdr3_nt: TGTGCCAGCAGGGGGGGGGCTGACCGACGCTCCTACAATGAGCAGTTCTTC
cdr3_aa: CASRGGADRRSYNEQFF
d_call: NA
j_call: TRBJ2-1
v_call: TRBV28
clone_size: once

cdr3_nt: TGTGCCAGTCCTCCGGGACTACTCTACAATGAGCAGTTCTTC
cdr3_aa: CASPPGLLYNEQFF
d_call: TRBD2
j_call: TRBJ2-1
v_call: TRBV27
clone_size: NA

cdr3_nt: TGTGCCAGTAGTACCCAACTAGCGGGAGGAATTTCCGAGCAGTACTTC
cdr3_aa: CASSTQLAGGISEQYF
d_call: TRBD2
j_call: TRBJ2-7
v_call: TRBV19
clone_size: NA

cdr3_nt: TGTGCCAGCAGCCAAGGTTCAGGGATCACCGGGGAGCTGTTTTTT
cdr3_aa: CASSQGSGITGELFF
d_call: NA
j_call: TRBJ2-2
v_call: TRBV4-2
clone_size: few

cdr3_nt: TGTGCCAGCAGTGTTATTCCGTTGGGACAGCCTAAGATTAACTATGGCTACACCTTC
cdr3_aa: CASSVIPLGQPKINYGYTF
d_call: TRBD1
j_call: TRBJ1-2
v_call: TRBV2
clone_size: NA

cdr3_nt: TGTGCCAGCAGTCTTCAGGGACAGGGCACGGAGACCCAGTACTTC
cdr3_aa: CASSLQGQGTETQYF
d_call: TRBD1
j_call: TRBJ2-5
v_call: TRBV6-5
clone_size: NA

cdr3_nt: TGTGCCAGCAGCTTTAGGCCGCGTAACACAGATACGCAGTATTTT
cdr3_aa: CASSFRPRNTDTQYF
d_call: NA
j_call: TRBJ2-3
v_call: TRBV7-3
clone_size: NA

cdr3_nt: TGTGCCAGCACCAAGGAGGCCGGGGAGCTGTTTTTT
cdr3_aa: CASTKEAGELFF
d_call: NA
j_call: TRBJ2-2
v_call: TRBV28
clone_size: NA

cdr3_nt: TGTGCCAGCAGCTTAGTCGGGGACGGAAAAGAGACCCAGTACTTC
cdr3_aa: CASSLVGDGKETQYF
d_call: NA
j_call: TRBJ2-5
v_call: TRBV7-2
clone_size: NA

cdr3_nt: TGTGCCAGCAGACGAGGACTGAGCTCCTACGAGCAGTACTTC
cdr3_aa: CASRRGLSSYEQYF
d_call: NA
j_call: TRBJ2-7
v_call: TRBV6-6
clone_size: NA

cdr3_nt: TGTGCCAGCAGTGGGACTAGCGGGAGTTACGAGCAGTACTTC
cdr3_aa: CASSGTSGSYEQYF
d_call: TRBD2
j_call: TRBJ2-7
v_call: TRBV25-1
clone_size: few

cdr3_nt: TGTGCCAGTAGTGCCGGGACAGGTAGCAATCAGCCCCAGCATTTT
cdr3_aa: CASSAGTGSNQPQHF
d_call: TRBD1
j_call: TRBJ1-5
v_call: TRBV19
clone_size: NA

cdr3_nt: TGTGCCAGCAGTTTAAGCAAGCGGTCCTACGAGCAGTACTTC
cdr3_aa: CASSLSKRSYEQYF
d_call: NA
j_call: TRBJ2-7
v_call: TRBV27
clone_size: NA

cdr3_nt: TGTGCCAGCAGTGAAGTTGGGGGTTACACCGGGGAGCTGTTTTTT
cdr3_aa: CASSEVGGYTGELFF
d_call: NA
j_call: TRBJ2-2
v_call: TRBV6-1
clone_size: NA

cdr3_nt: TGTGCCAGCAGTGGGTGGACAGGGTCTAATGAAAAACTGTTTTTT
cdr3_aa: CASSGWTGSNEKLFF
d_call: TRBD1
j_call: TRBJ1-4
v_call: TRBV2
clone_size: NA

cdr3_nt: TGTGCCAGTAGTCCCCGTGCTAGCGGGAAATCCGGGGAGCTGTTTTTT
cdr3_aa: CASSPRASGKSGELFF
d_call: TRBD2
j_call: TRBJ2-2
v_call: TRBV19
clone_size: NA

cdr3_nt: TGTACCAGCATCCCAGGGGGGTCCTGGGGAGCTTTCTTT
cdr3_aa: CTSIPGGSWGAFF
d_call: TRBD1
j_call: TRBJ1-1
v_call: TRBV28
clone_size: NA

cdr3_nt: TGTGCCAGCTCAATGGGACAGCTCACTGAAGCTTTCTTT
cdr3_aa: CASSMGQLTEAFF
d_call: TRBD1
j_call: TRBJ1-1
v_call: TRBV18
clone_size: NA

cdr3_nt: TGTGCCAGCAAGGAGGGGCCGGGAGAGACCCAGTACTTC
cdr3_aa: CASKEGPGETQYF
d_call: NA
j_call: TRBJ2-5
v_call: TRBV28
clone_size: NA

cdr3_nt: TGTGCCATCAGAGAGGAAAACTCTGGAAACACCATATATTTT
cdr3_aa: CAIREENSGNTIYF
d_call: NA
j_call: TRBJ1-3
v_call: TRBV10-3
clone_size: NA

cdr3_nt: TGCGCCAGCAGCTTCCGCCGGACCCCGAACACCGGGGAGCTGTTTTTT
cdr3_aa: CASSFRRTPNTGELFF
d_call: NA
j_call: TRBJ2-2
v_call: TRBV5-1
clone_size: NA

cdr3_nt: TGTGCCAGCAGCTTAACGGCCACAGGGTACCCATACAACTATGGCTACACCTTC
cdr3_aa: CASSLTATGYPYNYGYTF
d_call: NA
j_call: TRBJ1-2
v_call: TRBV7-3
clone_size: NA

cdr3_nt: TGTGCCAGCAGTCGTGGACTCCCGGTGAACACTGAAGCTTTCTTT
cdr3_aa: CASSRGLPVNTEAFF
d_call: NA
j_call: TRBJ1-1
v_call: TRBV6-1
clone_size: NA

cdr3_nt: TGTGCCAGCAGCGTACACCACACCGGGGAGCTGTTTTTT
cdr3_aa: CASSVHHTGELFF
d_call: NA
j_call: TRBJ2-2
v_call: TRBV9
clone_size: NA

cdr3_nt: TGTGCCAGCAGCCCGCAAAACTACAATGAGCAGTTCTTC
cdr3_aa: CASSPQNYNEQFF
d_call: NA
j_call: TRBJ2-1
v_call: TRBV7-2
clone_size: NA

cdr3_nt: TGTGCCAGCAGCAACACGCCATTGAACACTGAAGCTTTCTTT
cdr3_aa: CASSNTPLNTEAFF
d_call: NA
j_call: TRBJ1-1
v_call: TRBV21-1
clone_size: few

cdr3_nt: TGTGCCAGCAGCCAGGACGAGACAGATACGCAGTATTTT
cdr3_aa: CASSQDETDTQYF
d_call: NA
j_call: TRBJ2-3
v_call: TRBV11-3
clone_size: NA

cdr3_nt: TGTGCCAGCAGCGATCCGGGACCCCTTTCCACAGATACGCAGTATTTT
cdr3_aa: CASSDPGPLSTDTQYF
d_call: NA
j_call: TRBJ2-3
v_call: TRBV2
clone_size: NA

cdr3_nt: TGCGCCAGCAGGCGGGAGGAACGGCCCACCGGGGAGCTGTTTTTT
cdr3_aa: CASRREERPTGELFF
d_call: TRBD2
j_call: TRBJ2-2
v_call: TRBV4-1
clone_size: NA

cdr3_nt: TGCGCCAGCAGCTTGGTTGGTGTGGGAGCTGTAGATACGCAGTATTTT
cdr3_aa: CASSLVGVGAVDTQYF
d_call: NA
j_call: TRBJ2-3
v_call: TRBV5-1
clone_size: NA

cdr3_nt: TGTGCCAGCAGCACAGGGGGATGGACTAATGAAAAACTGTTTTTT
cdr3_aa: CASSTGGWTNEKLFF
d_call: TRBD1
j_call: TRBJ1-4
v_call: TRBV5-4
clone_size: NA

cdr3_nt: TGTGCCAGCAGCCCCCTCGGATTTTCTGGAAACACCATATATTTT
cdr3_aa: CASSPLGFSGNTIYF
d_call: NA
j_call: TRBJ1-3
v_call: TRBV7-6
clone_size: NA

cdr3_nt: TGTGCCAGCTCACAGGGGGCCCCTGGGGAGCAGTACTTC
cdr3_aa: CASSQGAPGEQYF
d_call: TRBD1
j_call: TRBJ2-7
v_call: TRBV18
clone_size: NA

cdr3_nt: TGTGCCAGCAGCCCCCAGACATCTCTGCCCCAGCATTTT
cdr3_aa: CASSPQTSLPQHF
d_call: NA
j_call: TRBJ1-5
v_call: TRBV5-8
clone_size: NA

cdr3_nt: TGTGCCAGCAGCTTAGGTTCGGAGAACACTGAAGCTTTCTTT
cdr3_aa: CASSLGSENTEAFF
d_call: NA
j_call: TRBJ1-1
v_call: TRBV11-2
clone_size: NA

cdr3_nt: TGTGCCAGCAGTAAGCTAGCGGGAACCGGGGAGCTGTTTTTT
cdr3_aa: CASSKLAGTGELFF
d_call: TRBD2
j_call: TRBJ2-2
v_call: TRBV28
clone_size: NA